This T cell receptor beta chain was identified in a study of T cell responses to AZD1222 COVID-19 vaccine. As concerns this clone: Its antigen remains unknown.

Broader study findings: Clonal diversity was possibly underestimated; the donors were predominantly white British and more often female. Only a handful of AZD1222 recipients tested seropositive at baseline. Targeting of unmutated variant regions was reportedly seen in nearly half of spike-specific TCRs. Once two AZD1222 doses were given, Spike-specific TCR breadth and depth went up.

Only in-frame clones appear in the TCRdb table, and some are missing; sequencing was by immunoSEQ multiplex PCR. The sample lists 140,000 or so clones, about 90% occurring once. The sequence was obtained from an adult who received the MenACWY meningococcal vaccine as a control. The specimen was peripheral blood, collected 28 days after the second dose of the MenACWY control vaccine.

The CDR3 nucleotides read TGTGCCAGCAGCCCAACCGGGGGGACTACTAGTACGAAGCAGTACTTC. It yields the protein CASSPTGGTTSTKQYF. This chain uses TRBV3-1 (or the pseudogene TRBV3-2) with TRBJ2-7; 7 bases agree with TRBD2. The CDR3 runs to 16 residues. The germline gives CDR1 LGHDT, CDR2 YNNKEL (reference sequence). Unmatched junction bases numbered 17, after V lost 4 bases and J lost 8 bases.